This TCR beta chain was identified during a study of Tregs in tolerant kidney transplant recipients. Study information: Recipients received nonmyeloablative bone marrow transplants from related graft donors, with transient mixed chimerism.

Unstimulated Tregs (CD4+CD25+CD127-) and CD4+CD25- non-Tregs were sorted from PBMCs. Profiled with immunoSEQ multiplex PCR; TCRdb holds only in-frame clones, not every one. The table includes approximately 99,000 clones, around 90% detected once. Comment on this clone: What it recognizes is unknown.

Trimming pared 3 bases from V and 1 base from J, leaving 10 bases between. CDR3 size: 14 residues. In germline, CDR1 is SGHRS, CDR2 YFSETQ. Study results and limitations: Biological reproducibility was not directly addressed in this study. Few patients were studied, so findings need validation in larger groups.

The sequenced sample was CD4+ T cells from blood, obtained before the transplant. This sequence was found in a human donor who received a combined kidney and bone marrow transplant. This chain joins TRBV5-1 and TRBJ1-1; D perhaps matches TRBD1 (5 bases). CDR3 in DNA: TGCGCCAGCAGCTGGCGGAGGGGGAACACTGAAGCTTTCTTT. Protein sequence: CASSWRRGNTEAFF.